The 17 T cell receptor beta chains given below trace back to one sample, sequenced in a study of blood T cells in healthy people across ages. With a J-beta primer mix and a sample-barcoded 5' primer, a second PCR ran roughly 6 to 11 cycles. TCRdb redid the calling of the 5' RACE reads with MiXCR, one entry per CDR3 protein. The table lists over 1,200,000 distinct CDR3 sequences, roughly 59% of them singletons. Sample: blood. These TCRs come from a young man in good health.

The chain joins TRBV6-6 to TRBJ2-3; TRBD1 is a possible D gene (6 bases). The CDR3 spans 16 residues. With 0 bases removed from V and 3 bases from J, the gap between germline ends came to 13 bases. CDR1 is MNHNY, CDR2 SVGAGI, per germline (reference sequence). The chain's CDR3 is CASSYSAGVVTDTQYF. CDR3 coding DNA: TGTGCCAGCAGTTACTCGGCAGGGGTGGTAACAGATACGCAGTATTTT.

This clonotype turned up a few times. J is TRBJ2-7 and V is TRBV10-3; 8 bases match TRBD1. V dropped 6 bases and J dropped 5; count of bases not matched to a gene: 15. This CDR3 is 16 amino acids long. Germline-derived CDR1 and CDR2 are ENHRY and SYGVKD. DNA for the CDR3: TGTGCCATCAGCGAAGGGGTCGGACAGGGCGTCCACGAGCAGTACTTC. Residues: CAISEGVGQGVHEQYF.

The V and J genes are TRBV4-1 and TRBJ2-1; D possibly uses TRBD1 or TRBD2 (5 bases each). Germline V gives CDR1 MGHRA, CDR2 YSYEKL. Trimming took off 1 base at V and 4 bases at J, with 11 bases between the two ends. This CDR3 spans 15 amino acids. CDR3 sequence reads: CASSQGYGAYNEQFF. Written as DNA, the CDR3 is TGCGCCAGCAGCCAAGGGTACGGGGCGTACAATGAGCAGTTCTTC.

This clonotype appeared a few times. V gene TRBV5-1 combines with J gene TRBJ1-4, with unresolved D. V gave up 3 bases and J gave up 0 bases, with 9 bases separating them. Germline V gives CDR1 SGHRS, CDR2 YFSETQ. The CDR3 is made up of 15 amino acids. The CDR3 DNA follows: TGCGCCAGCAGCTCAACTTCCGCAACTAATGAAAAACTGTTTTTT. As protein: CASSSTSATNEKLFF.

A few counts support this clonotype. This chain links TRBV6-6 with TRBJ2-1, with D perhaps matching TRBD2 (6 bases). The V gene lost 10 bases and the J gene lost 0 bases, with 10 bases spanning the gap. The CDR3 consists of 13 residues. The germline CDR1 and CDR2 sequences are MNHNY and SVGAGI (reference sequence). CDR3 nucleotides: TGTGCCACCTGGACTACCTCCTACAATGAGCAGTTCTTC. This gives the protein CATWTTSYNEQFF.

The V call is TRBV20-1, the J call TRBJ1-2; TRBD1 agrees at 7 bases. Looked up from germline, CDR1 is DFQATT and CDR2 is SNEGSKA (reference sequence). The CDR3 runs to 15 residues. J was trimmed by 7 bases and V by 5 bases; bases with no gene match: 16. The CDR3, as DNA: TGCAGTGCTTTAAAAGCGGGACAGTCTATGTTTGGCTACACCTTC. Translating it yields CSALKAGQSMFGYTF.

The chain is built from TRBV7-9 and TRBJ1-2; D is ambiguous. V shed 1 base and J shed 6 bases, with 9 bases lying between them. Germline V gene sequence: CDR1 SEHNR, CDR2 FQNEAQ (reference sequence). This CDR3 region has 13 residues. The CDR3 DNA reads as TGTGCCAGCAGCTTAGGTTCCGGGAATGGCTACACCTTC. Its protein product is CASSLGSGNGYTF.

The V call is TRBV4-1, the J call TRBJ2-7, with TRBD2 as a possible D gene (6 bases). The ends were cut back, 0 bases at V and 2 bases at J, with 11 bases in the middle. The CDR3 runs 15 residues. The germline CDR1 and CDR2 sequences are MGHRA and YSYEKL. In DNA, the CDR3 is TGCGCCAGCAGCCAAGAAGACACGGGAGCCTACGAGCAGTACTTC. Its protein product is CASSQEDTGAYEQYF.

The J gene is TRBJ2-2, the V gene TRBV12-3 or TRBV12-4; D could derive from TRBD1 or TRBD2 (5 bases each). The CDR3 length is 16 residues. Between the trimmed V and J ends, which lost 6 bases and 0 bases, there was a span of 14 bases. The CDR3 is CASRLSGDANTGELFF. The DNA of the CDR3 is TGTGCCAGCAGACTAAGTGGGGACGCGAACACCGGGGAGCTGTTTTTT.

The chain combines TRBV4-1 with TRBJ2-3, with D unclear. V lost 2 bases to trimming and J lost 8 bases, with 11 bases between them. CDR3 size: 13 residues. Per germline, CDR1 MGHRA and CDR2 YSYEKL. Here the CDR3 reads CASSQPPAITQYF. The CDR3 DNA is TGCGCCAGCAGCCAACCCCCAGCGATTACGCAGTATTTT.

This clonotype was observed a few times. The chain has TRBV9 and TRBJ2-6; D not certain. V was clipped by 0 bases and J by 7 bases, with 11 bases between them. CDR3 length: 15 residues. CDR1 and CDR2 from the germline V gene are SGDLS and YYNGEE. The CDR3 DNA follows: TGTGCCAGCAGCGTAGGCCTCAATATTGCCAACGTCCTGACTTTC. This sequence encodes CASSVGLNIANVLTF.

The genes are TRBV27 and TRBJ2-5, with D hard to call. The DNA end is a closer match to TRBJ2-7, so the J assignment may be wrong. CDR3 size: 13 residues. Germline loops: CDR1 MNHEY, CDR2 SMNVEV (reference sequence). CDR3 region: CASTTSPSGEQYF. The CDR3 DNA reads TGTGCCAGCACCACTTCTCCATCGGGCGAGCAGTACTTC.

The chain couples TRBV4-2 to TRBJ2-4; 9 bases match TRBD1. V trimming: 3 bases; J trimming: 1 base; junction bases outside the gene matches: 7. The CDR3 covers 17 residues. Germline lookup yields CDR1 LGHNA and CDR2 YNFKEQ. The CDR3 is CASSQHRDREAKNIQYF. In DNA form, the CDR3 reads TGTGCCAGCAGCCAGCACCGGGACAGGGAGGCCAAAAACATTCAGTACTTC.

This clonotype was observed a handful of times. This rearrangement joins TRBV10-3 to TRBJ2-3; either TRBD1 or TRBD2 may fit D (5 bases each). The CDR3 is 13 amino acids. The germline CDR1 and CDR2 sequences are ENHRY and SYGVKD. The ends were cut back, 9 bases at V and 4 bases at J, with 14 bases in the middle. The CDR3 DNA reads as TGTGCCATAACTAGGGGTGCCGCAGATACGCAGTATTTT. Protein product: CAITRGAADTQYF.

J is TRBJ1-5 and V is TRBV12-3 or TRBV12-4; D is unclear. V lost 3 bases and J lost 9, with 12 bases in between. The length of the CDR3 is 13 residues. In DNA form, the CDR3 reads TGTGCCAGCAGTTTGAAGGGCGGTGGGCCCCAGCATTTT. It is translated as CASSLKGGGPQHF.

This clonotype was seen only a few times. CDR3 nucleotides: TGTGCCAGCAGTTCTCTAGTTGGGTACGAGCAGTACTTC. Translation gives CASSSLVGYEQYF. The chain couples TRBV6-5 to TRBJ2-4; no firm D call. The J call may be in error: the DNA end matches TRBJ2-7 better. The germline V gene encodes CDR1 MNHEY and CDR2 SVGAGI. This CDR3 is built from 13 residues.

In its sample, this clonotype was seen many times. The V and J genes are TRBV20-1 and TRBJ2-7, with 10 bases matching TRBD1. This CDR3 has 12 amino acids. Germline V lookup: CDR1 DFQATT, CDR2 SNEGSKA (reference sequence). CDR3: CSARTGGYEQYF. The CDR3 region has the DNA TGCAGCGCAAGGACAGGGGGCTACGAGCAGTACTTC.